This entry lists 7 T cell receptor beta chains sequenced from one sample in a study of shared clonotypes between healthy human individuals. Generated by immunoSEQ multiplex PCR, the TCRdb table keeps only in-frame clones and is missing some. The sample has roughly 1.5 million clones; around 98% are singletons. The sample comprised naive CD4+ T cells sorted from blood. The subset was: CD45RA+ positively selected. These receptors originate from a man aged 25-45 years in good health.

The V call is TRBV11-2, the J call TRBJ2-7, with D maybe TRBD2 (5 bases). Trimming removed 5 bases at V and 3 bases at J, with 14 bases between. Germline V gene sequence: CDR1 SGHAT, CDR2 FQNNGV. The CDR3 has 14 amino acids. CDR3 residues: CASSRSDGLYEQYF. The CDR3 DNA follows: TGTGCCAGCAGCAGATCGGACGGACTCTACGAGCAGTACTTC. The full variable domain, rest sourced from reference TRBV11-2 and TRBJ2-7, is EAGVAQSPRYKIIEKRQSVAFWCNPISGHATLYWYQQILGQGPKLLIQFQNNGVVDDSQLPKDRFSAERLKGVDSTLKIQPAKLEDSAVYLCASSRSDGLYEQYFGPGTRLTVT.

V usage is TRBV11-2 and J usage is TRBJ2-5; D is unclear. The CDR3 contains 11 residues. The V end was cut by 6 bases, the J end by 5 bases, with 7 bases between. Germline CDR1 SGHAT, CDR2 FQNNGV. The CDR3 protein is CASSFVETQYF. In DNA form, the CDR3 reads TGTGCCAGCAGTTTCGTGGAGACCCAGTACTTC.

The rearrangement joins TRBV5-1 to TRBJ2-1; 9 nucleotides align to TRBD2. In germline, CDR1 is SGHRS, CDR2 YFSETQ. The junction had 9 bases not matched to a gene; V was cut back by 1 base and J by 10 bases. This CDR3 contains 15 residues. CDR3 region: CASSLMRLAEEEQFF. The CDR3 DNA follows: TGCGCCAGCAGCTTGATGAGACTAGCGGAAGAAGAGCAGTTCTTC. The complete variable domain, with remaining parts taken from reference TRBV5-1 and TRBJ2-1, reads KAGVTQTPRYLIKTRGQQVTLSCSPISGHRSVSWYQQTPGQGLQFLFEYFSETQRNKGNFPGRFSGRQFSNSRSEMNVSTLELGDSALYLCASSLMRLAEEEQFFGPGTRLTVL.

The V and J genes are TRBV5-5 and TRBJ1-2; 7 bases fit TRBD1. The CDR3 has 14 amino acids. The V and J ends lost 4 bases and 5 bases, in that order; junction bases with no gene match: 8. The V gene's germline CDR1 is SGHKS and CDR2 YYEKEE (reference sequence). The CDR3 is CASSPTGDSYGYTF. In DNA, the CDR3 is TGTGCCAGCAGCCCAACAGGGGACTCTTATGGCTACACCTTC.

Concerning this clone: This CDR3 is also generated by other DNA sequences in the sample. The rearrangement links TRBV11-2 to TRBJ2-2; D not resolved. Trimming stripped 6 bases from V and 2 bases from J, with 4 bases between. CDR1 and CDR2 from the germline V gene are SGHAT and FQNNGV. The CDR3 sequence is 12 residues long. The CDR3 DNA follows: TGTGCCAGCAGTCTAAACACCGGGGAGCTGTTTTTT. It codes for CASSLNTGELFF.

This clone was recorded only once. The chain employs TRBV19 and TRBJ2-7; weak D call: TRBD1 (5 bases). This CDR3 contains 14 residues. Germline V gene data show CDR1 as LNHDA and CDR2 as SQIVND (reference sequence). Deletions cut 9 bases from V and 0 bases from J, with 15 bases between. The CDR3 nucleotides are TGTGCCAGCCCTCGAGCAGGGATCTCCTACGAGCAGTACTTC. Protein: CASPRAGISYEQYF.

The V call is TRBV29-1, the J call TRBJ2-3, with 14 positions matching TRBD2. J was trimmed by 0 bases and V by 4 bases; bases with no gene match: 6. The CDR3 is 17 amino acids. CDR1 is SQVTM, CDR2 ANQGSEA, per germline. The CDR3 nucleotides are TGCAGCGTTGGGGGACTAGCGGGGGCCTCTAGCACAGATACGCAGTATTTT. It yields the protein CSVGGLAGASSTDTQYF.